The clone carrying this T cell receptor beta chain was found many times. Germline V gives CDR1 ENHRY, CDR2 SYGVKD. This CDR3 has 13 amino acids. V dropped 6 bases and J dropped 4; count of bases not matched to a gene: 4. Unique molecular identifiers featured in how the TCRbeta library was prepared. MiXCR, run by TCRdb on the PCR reads, gives a single entry per CDR3 protein. The sample includes about 240,000 distinct CDR3 sequences, more than 10% of them seen just once. The data are from a study of T-cell reconstitution after alpha-beta-depleted transplantation in children. This TCR derives from a human donor who donated a stem cell graft to a child with acute lymphoblastic leukemia. The chain has TRBV10-3 and TRBJ1-1; TRBD1 matches at 8 bases. This specimen consisted of PBMCs from the stem cell graft donor, obtained from the stem cell graft. As DNA, the CDR3 is TGTGCCATCAGGAGGGACAGGTCCACTGAAGCTTTCTTT. Amino acids: CAIRRDRSTEAFF.